The clone carrying this T cell receptor (beta chain) was seen more than once but under ten times. Its antigen is undetermined. This entry comes from a study of cytomegalovirus exposure and HLA in healthy donors. The study, taken as a whole, reports: Among CMV-associated TCR beta chains, most appeared HLA-restricted in a later analysis.

The V gene's germline CDR1 is SGHTA and CDR2 FQGNSA. V gave up 5 bases and J gave up 5 bases; unmatched junction bases: 6. The CDR3 sequence is 13 residues long. Primers: 60 Vbeta forward and 13 Jbeta reverse. As originally analysed: Some 12 million shared chains were among the approximately 87 million unique TCR beta chains that a later analysis counted. Only in-frame clones appear in the TCRdb table, and some are missing; sequencing was by immunoSEQ multiplex PCR. The DNA gave D and trimming, while V, J and clone size come from that table. The data contain some 130,000 clones, about 71% of them singletons.

The V call is TRBV7-2, the J call TRBJ2-7; 7 nucleotides align to TRBD1. The sequence was collected from a woman aged 55-69 years in good health and CMV-seropositive. Sequenced material: PBMCs. CDR3 protein: CASSPDRIDEQYF. The CDR3 nucleotides are TGTGCCAGCAGCCCGGACAGGATCGACGAGCAGTACTTC.